The source of this T cell receptor beta chain is a study of blood T cell repertoires in COVID-19. Overall study context: Samples representing acute and convalescent COVID-19 were sourced from the United States, Italy and Spain. From T cells, B-cell-depleted T cells, or PBMCs came the material, which was cDNA or gDNA.

With V trimmed by 6 bases and J by 3 bases, 7 bases remained unmatched. This CDR3 region has 14 residues. Germline CDR1 reads LGHNT; CDR2 reads FRNRAP. As handled by the study authors: Cell counts per sample came from amplifying reference gene primers. Repertoires were generated with immunoSEQ multiplex PCR, while TCRdb's copy carries only in-frame clones and drops some. V, J and clone size derive from that table, while D and trimming were established from the DNA sequence. The sample lists 81,000 or so clones; 70% to 90% were seen once. The receptor comes from a human donor in a cohort sampled during active COVID-19. Input material: peripheral blood. The chain couples TRBV12-5 to TRBJ2-7, with 8 bases that match TRBD2. CDR3 nucleotide sequence: TGTGCTAGTGGGCCATTAGCGGGGATCTACGAGCAGTACTTC. Translating it yields CASGPLAGIYEQYF.